These 18 T cell receptor beta chains share one sample of origin, sequenced in a study of blood T cell repertoires in COVID-19. Data came from immunoSEQ multiplex PCR; TCRdb stores just in-frame clones and leaves some out. In the table there are 35,000 to 50,000 clones, about 88% of which are singletons. Sequences were obtained from peripheral blood. These receptors all come from a human donor in a cohort sampled during active COVID-19.

The rearrangement links TRBV11-3 to TRBJ2-1; D is possibly TRBD2 (6 bases). In germline, CDR1 is SGHNT, CDR2 YENEEA. V was clipped by 6 bases and J by 2 bases, with 20 bases between them. CDR3 size: 17 residues. The CDR3 here is CASSPGLAGSTYNEQFF. Here the CDR3 DNA reads TGTGCCAGCAGTCCGGGCCTGGCGGGGTCTACCTACAATGAGCAGTTCTTC.

The chain links TRBV6-5 to TRBJ2-7; 7 bases fit TRBD2. This CDR3 comprises 16 residues. V lost 4 bases to trimming and J lost 2 bases; unmatched junction nucleotides: 11. In germline, CDR1 is MNHEY, CDR2 SVGAGI. The CDR3 reads CASSLVGASGPYEQYF. Here the CDR3 DNA reads TGTGCCAGCAGTTTGGTTGGGGCTAGCGGTCCCTACGAGCAGTACTTC.

Written as DNA, the CDR3 is TGTGCCAGCAGCTTAACTACAGGAGATACTGAAGCTTTCTTT. This codes for CASSLTTGDTEAFF. The J gene is TRBJ1-1, the V gene TRBV7-9; tentative D call: TRBD1 (5 bases). CDR1 is SEHNR, CDR2 FQNEAQ, per germline (reference sequence). The CDR3 totals 14 residues. Trimming took off 2 bases at V and 5 bases at J, with 12 bases between the two ends.

The chain uses TRBV28 and TRBJ2-4; D is possibly TRBD2 (5 bases). The CDR3 sequence is 17 residues long. The V gene's germline CDR1 is MDHEN and CDR2 SYDVKM. V was trimmed by 1 base and J by 3 bases, leaving 16 bases between them. CDR3 region: CASSLSLASAGKNIQYF. The CDR3 bases are TGTGCCAGCAGTTTATCACTGGCCAGTGCGGGCAAAAACATTCAGTACTTC.

The chain carries TRBV7-3 and TRBJ1-3; D call uncertain. The V end lost 5 bases, the J end lost 3 bases, and 8 bases lay between the germline ends. CDR1 is SGHTA, CDR2 FQGTGA, per germline. The CDR3 is 13 amino acids. This chain's CDR3 is CASSPGSGNTIYF. The CDR3 DNA is TGTGCCAGCAGCCCAGGAAGTGGAAACACCATATATTTT. The variable domain in full, completed from reference TRBV7-3 and TRBJ1-3, reads GAGVSQTPSNKVTEKGKYVELRCDPISGHTALYWYRQSLGQGPEFLIYFQGTGAADDSGLPNDRFFAVRPEGSVSTLKIQRTERGDSAVYLCASSPGSGNTIYFGEGSWLTVV.

J is TRBJ2-7 and V is TRBV19; D might be TRBD1 (5 bases). The ends were cut back, 5 bases at V and 7 bases at J, with 12 bases in the middle. CDR3 length: 12 amino acids. Germline V lookup: CDR1 LNHDA, CDR2 SQIVND (reference sequence). CDR3 residues: CASSGRAWEQYF. The DNA for the CDR3 is TGTGCCAGTAGTGGCAGGGCATGGGAGCAGTACTTC.

The chain is built from TRBV27 and TRBJ2-2, with 10 nucleotides matching TRBD1. This CDR3 spans 15 amino acids. Trimming took 5 bases from V and 9 from J; bases not matched to a gene: 9. Germline CDR1 reads MNHEY; CDR2 reads SMNVEV (reference sequence). Here the CDR3 DNA reads TGTGCCAGCAGTCCAGGGACAGGGGTTACGAGGGAGCTGTTTTTT. Protein product: CASSPGTGVTRELFF.

The chain recombines TRBV27 with TRBJ2-1; the match to TRBD2 covers 8 bases. The germline gives CDR1 MNHEY, CDR2 SMNVEV (reference sequence). The J segment lost 3 bases and the V segment lost 7 bases, leaving 5 bases of the junction unmatched. This CDR3 region has 14 residues. As DNA, the CDR3 is TGTGCCAGCACTCCGGGAGGGGTCTACAATGAGCAGTTCTTC. It encodes CASTPGGVYNEQFF.

The chain carries TRBV11-3 and TRBJ2-5; TRBD2 aligns across 11 bases. Germline trimming cut 5 bases from V and 5 bases from J; bases unmatched to any gene: 7. Germline-derived CDR1 and CDR2 are SGHNT and YENEEA. This CDR3 is built from 15 residues. The CDR3 loop reads CASSPTGTSGETQYF. CDR3 bases: TGTGCCAGCAGCCCGACCGGGACTAGCGGTGAGACCCAGTACTTC.

This rearrangement joins TRBV24-1 to TRBJ1-5; TRBD1 aligns across 7 bases. The V and J ends lost 2 bases and 4 bases, in that order; junction bases with no gene match: 10. In germline, CDR1 is KGHDR, CDR2 SFDVKD. This CDR3 spans 17 amino acids. The CDR3 coding sequence is TGTGCCACCAGTGATTCTGGAGGGGGCAGGGGAAATCAGCCCCAGCATTTT. Translated, it gives CATSDSGGGRGNQPQHF.

The chain carries TRBV28 and TRBJ2-7, with a tentative D call TRBD1 (7 bases). CDR1 MDHEN and CDR2 SYDVKM come from the germline V gene. Deletions cut 7 bases from V and 1 base from J, with 20 bases between. The CDR3 sequence is 16 residues long. The CDR3 loop reads CASTAGGYLGSYEQYF. The CDR3, as DNA: TGTGCCAGCACCGCAGGGGGGTATTTGGGGTCCTACGAGCAGTACTTC.

CDR3 sequence: CASSRFGTSYEQYF. The CDR3 DNA follows: TGTGCCAGCAGCCGGTTCGGGACTAGCTACGAGCAGTACTTC. This chain links TRBV3-1 (or the pseudogene TRBV3-2) with TRBJ2-7, with TRBD2 matching 8 bases. Per the germline V gene, CDR1 is LGHDT and CDR2 is YNNKEL (reference sequence). The CDR3 runs to 14 residues. V dropped 4 bases and J dropped 3; count of bases not matched to a gene: 5.

The chain links TRBV11-2 to TRBJ2-6, with 9 bases fitting TRBD1. With V trimmed by 6 bases and J by 3 bases, 6 bases remained unmatched. Germline-derived CDR1 and CDR2 are SGHAT and FQNNGV. The CDR3 is made up of 16 amino acids. CDR3 in amino acids: CASRPGQGLGANVLTF. CDR3 nucleotides: TGTGCCAGCAGACCCGGACAGGGGCTTGGGGCCAACGTCCTGACTTTC. The variable domain in full, completed from reference TRBV11-2 and TRBJ2-6, reads EAGVAQSPRYKIIEKRQSVAFWCNPISGHATLYWYQQILGQGPKLLIQFQNNGVVDDSQLPKDRFSAERLKGVDSTLKIQPAKLEDSAVYLCASRPGQGLGANVLTFGAGSRLTVL.

This chain connects TRBV28 to TRBJ2-7, with TRBD2 matching over 10 bases. V lost 2 bases and J lost 2; bases outside the gene matches: 6. From germline, CDR1 is MDHEN and CDR2 SYDVKM. This CDR3 comprises 16 residues. CDR3 region: CASSLRLAGVPYEQYF. The CDR3 DNA follows: TGTGCCAGCAGTTTAAGGCTAGCGGGAGTCCCCTACGAGCAGTACTTC.

The CDR3 here is CPPWGGLGGRAVYNEQFF. The CDR3 bases are TGTCCCCCCTGGGGGGGGTTGGGTGGGCGGGCCGTCTACAATGAGCAGTTCTTC. The V gene is TRBV24-1, the J gene TRBJ2-1; the match to TRBD2 covers 7 bases. Germline CDR1 KGHDR, CDR2 SFDVKD. This CDR3 spans 18 amino acids.

This clone was seen once. The J gene is TRBJ2-3, the V gene TRBV5-4; 9 bases line up with TRBD2. Germline CDR1 and CDR2: SGHNT and YYREEE (reference sequence). The trim removed 2 bases at V and 6 bases at J, leaving 4 bases unmatched. The CDR3 spans 14 residues. In DNA form, the CDR3 reads TGTGCCAGCAGCTTCTTAGCGGGAGATGATACGCAGTATTTT. It codes for CASSFLAGDDTQYF.

This chain connects TRBV5-6 to TRBJ2-4; TRBD2 matches 7 bases. The germline V gene encodes CDR1 SGHDT and CDR2 YYEEEE. The CDR3 totals 17 residues. V was pared by 0 bases and J by 0 bases, with 6 bases of the junction left unmatched. CDR3 sequence (DNA): TGTGCCAGCAGCTTGGGAGCGGGGTCCTTAGCCAAAAACATTCAGTACTTC. Translating it yields CASSLGAGSLAKNIQYF.

The chain has TRBV3-1 (or the pseudogene TRBV3-2) and TRBJ2-1; 11 nucleotides match TRBD2. This CDR3 is 16 amino acids long. J was trimmed by 4 bases and V by 7 bases; bases with no gene match: 9. Germline CDR1 is LGHDT and CDR2 is YNNKEL (reference sequence). The CDR3 bases are TGTGCCAGCACCCCGGGGGCTAGCGGGAGGTACAATGAGCAGTTCTTC. Residues: CASTPGASGRYNEQFF.